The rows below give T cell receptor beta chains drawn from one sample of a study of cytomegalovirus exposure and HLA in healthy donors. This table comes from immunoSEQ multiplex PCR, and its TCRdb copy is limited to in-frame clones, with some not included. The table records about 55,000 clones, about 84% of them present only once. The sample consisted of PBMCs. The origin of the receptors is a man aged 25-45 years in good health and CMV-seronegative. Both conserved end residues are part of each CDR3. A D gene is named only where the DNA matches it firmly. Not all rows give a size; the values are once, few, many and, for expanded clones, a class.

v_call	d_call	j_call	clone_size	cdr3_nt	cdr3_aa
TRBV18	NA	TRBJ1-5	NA	TGTGCCAGCTCACCATACGGCAGGGAGGGTAGTCAGCCCCAGCATTTT	CASSPYGREGSQPQHF
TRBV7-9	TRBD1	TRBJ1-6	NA	TGTGCCAGCAGGTCAGATACAGGGGGCCCTTTTTCACCCCTCCACTTT	CASRSDTGGPFSPLHF
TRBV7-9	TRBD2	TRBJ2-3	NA	TGTGCCAGCAGCTTAGGCTCTAGCGGGGGTAGCACAGATACGCAGTATTTT	CASSLGSSGGSTDTQYF
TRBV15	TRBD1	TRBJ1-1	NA	TGTGCCACCAGCAGGGAACTATCCGGGACAGGGACTGAAGCTTTCTTT	CATSRELSGTGTEAFF
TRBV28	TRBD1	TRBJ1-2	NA	TGTGCCAGCAGGAAGAAGCAAATTACTCCCCAGGGGGCGAGTGCTGGCTACACCTTC	CASRKKQITPQGASAGYTF
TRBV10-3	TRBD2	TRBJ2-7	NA	TGTGCCATCAGTACGAGCGGTCTAGCGGGAGGCTACGAGCAGTACTTC	CAISTSGLAGGYEQYF
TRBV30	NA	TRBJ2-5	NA	TGTGCCTGCCAAAGGGGAAGCCAAGAGACCCAGTACTTC	CACQRGSQETQYF
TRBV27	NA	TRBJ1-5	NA	TGTGCCAGCAGCCCCGGGGGGAGAGGGATCAATCAGCCCCAGCATTTT	CASSPGGRGINQPQHF
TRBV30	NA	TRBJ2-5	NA	TGTGCCTGGAGTGTACAAGGGGAACAGTACTTC	CAWSVQGEQYF
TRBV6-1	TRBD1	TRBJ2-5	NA	TGTGCCAGCAGGGGACAGATCCAAGAGACCCAGTACTTC	CASRGQIQETQYF
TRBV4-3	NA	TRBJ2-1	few	TGCGCCAGCAGCCAAGGCATCAGCTCCTACAATGAGCAGTTCTTC	CASSQGISSYNEQFF
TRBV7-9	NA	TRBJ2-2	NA	TGTGCCAGCAGCTTTCTCGGTACCACCGGGGAGCTGTTTTTT	CASSFLGTTGELFF
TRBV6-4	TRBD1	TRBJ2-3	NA	TGTGCCAGCAGCCAATCAGGGACAGGTCAGGGTACGCAGTATTTT	CASSQSGTGQGTQYF
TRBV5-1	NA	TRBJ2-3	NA	TGCGCCAGCAGCTTACCAGGGGCGTGGAGCACAGATACGCAGTATTTT	CASSLPGAWSTDTQYF
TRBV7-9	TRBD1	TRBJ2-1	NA	TGTGCCAGCAGCTTACACCGGACAGGGGACCTGAATGAGCAGTTCTTC	CASSLHRTGDLNEQFF
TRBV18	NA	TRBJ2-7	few	TGTGCCAGCTCACCAATGGACACCTACGAGCAGTACTTC	CASSPMDTYEQYF
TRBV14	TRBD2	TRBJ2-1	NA	TGTGCCAGCAGCCAAACGCCGGGACTAGCGGGAGGCAATGAGCAGTTCTTC	CASSQTPGLAGGNEQFF
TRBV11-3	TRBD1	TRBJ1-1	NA	TGTGCCAGCAGCATAACGAGGGCCGGGACAGGTTCTCACACTGAAGCTTTCTTT	CASSITRAGTGSHTEAFF
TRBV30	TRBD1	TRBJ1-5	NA	TGTGCCTGGAGTGGACCCGATATTAGGGGGCTCAATCAGCCCCAGCATTTT	CAWSGPDIRGLNQPQHF
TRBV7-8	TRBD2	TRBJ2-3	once	TGTGCCAGCAGCTTAAGGCGGGAGGGCCGGGATACGCAGTATTTT	CASSLRREGRDTQYF
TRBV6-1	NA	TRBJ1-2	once	TGTGCCAGCAGTGTGGCCATACGGGGAACCTATGGCTACACCTTC	CASSVAIRGTYGYTF
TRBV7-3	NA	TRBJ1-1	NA	TGTGCCAGCAGCGAGGGAGGGAACACTGAAGCTTTCTTT	CASSEGGNTEAFF
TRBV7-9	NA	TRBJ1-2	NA	TGTGCCAGCAGCTCAGGAAAGGGGTCTGGCTACACCTTC	CASSSGKGSGYTF
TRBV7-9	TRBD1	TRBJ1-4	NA	TGTGCCAGCAGCTTATCCCCCGTACAGGGGGCGGATGAAAAACTGTTTTTT	CASSLSPVQGADEKLFF
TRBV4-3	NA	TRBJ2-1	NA	TGCGCCAGCAGCCCCGCACAGGGCCGGGGCTCCTACAATGAGCAGTTCTTC	CASSPAQGRGSYNEQFF
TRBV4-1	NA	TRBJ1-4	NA	TGCGCCAGCAGCGAAACAAGGACAAGGAATGAAAAACTGTTTTTT	CASSETRTRNEKLFF
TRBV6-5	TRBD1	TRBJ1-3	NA	TGTGCCAGCAGTTACTCGAGGGACAGGGATGGAAACACCATATATTTT	CASSYSRDRDGNTIYF
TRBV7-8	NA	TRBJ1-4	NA	TGTGCCAGCAGCCAGGGTCTCGACCGTAATGAAAAACTGTTTTTT	CASSQGLDRNEKLFF
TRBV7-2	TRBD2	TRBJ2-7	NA	TGTGCCAGCAGCTTAGGGCAGCGGGAGGTCCACGAGCAGTACTTC	CASSLGQREVHEQYF
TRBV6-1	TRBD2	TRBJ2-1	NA	TGTGCCAGCGGCTTGGGGGGAGGGGTCAATGAGCAGTTCTTC	CASGLGGGVNEQFF
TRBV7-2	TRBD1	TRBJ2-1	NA	TGTGCCAGCAGCTACGGAATCACAGGGGTTGAGCAGTTCTTC	CASSYGITGVEQFF
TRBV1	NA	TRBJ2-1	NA	TGCACCAGCAGCCTCGACGGGAGCTCCTACAATGAGCAGTTCTTC	CTSSLDGSSYNEQFF
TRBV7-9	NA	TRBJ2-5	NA	TGTGCCAGCAGCTTAGTTTCAGGGGGAGGAGAGACCCAGTACTTC	CASSLVSGGGETQYF
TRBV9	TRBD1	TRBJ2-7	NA	TGTGCCAGCAGCCCGGGACAGGGGGCGACCTACGAGCAGTACTTC	CASSPGQGATYEQYF
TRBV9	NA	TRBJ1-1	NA	TGTGCCAGCAGCGTAGTTAGAGTAACTGAAGCTTTCTTT	CASSVVRVTEAFF
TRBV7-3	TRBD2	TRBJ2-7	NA	TGTGCCAGCAGCTTAAAGGGAGGGGAGACCTACGAGCAGTACTTC	CASSLKGGETYEQYF
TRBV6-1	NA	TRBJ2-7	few	TGTGCCAGCAGCCGACCAGGATTCTACGAGCAGTACTTC	CASSRPGFYEQYF
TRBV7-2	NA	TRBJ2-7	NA	TGTGCCAGCAGCTTAGGCCGGTTCGGCTACGAGCAGTACTTC	CASSLGRFGYEQYF
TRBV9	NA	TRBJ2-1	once	TGTGCCAGCAGCAAAACTAGCACCGGTTTTGGTGAGCAGTTCTTC	CASSKTSTGFGEQFF
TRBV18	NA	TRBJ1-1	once	TGTGCCAGCTCACCATATGATGGGGCGGACACTGAAGCTTTCTTT	CASSPYDGADTEAFF
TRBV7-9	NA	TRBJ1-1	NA	TGTGCCAGCAGCTTACGTATGTGGGGGGTTGACACCGAAGCTTTCTTT	CASSLRMWGVDTEAFF
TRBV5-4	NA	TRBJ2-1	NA	TGTGCCAGCAGCTTGGACGCCGGTCGAGGCAATGAGCAGTTCTTC	CASSLDAGRGNEQFF
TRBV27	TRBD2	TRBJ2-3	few	TGTGCCAGCAGACCGGGACTAGCGGCAATTGCTCCTAGCACAGATACGCAGTATTTT	CASRPGLAAIAPSTDTQYF
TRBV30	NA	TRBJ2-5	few	TGTGCCTGGGAGGAGGTCGAGACCCAGTACTTC	CAWEEVETQYF
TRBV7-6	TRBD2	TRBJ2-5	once	TGTGCCAGCAGCCCCGGGACTATAGGAGAGACCCAGTACTTC	CASSPGTIGETQYF
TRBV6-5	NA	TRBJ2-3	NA	TGTGCCAGCAGCCGACTAGTGAGTAAAGATACGCAGTATTTT	CASSRLVSKDTQYF